This TCR beta chain was captured by sequencing in a study of blood T cell repertoires in COVID-19. TCRdb's table, derived via immunoSEQ multiplex PCR, lists solely in-frame clones and lacks some. The data contain approximately 28,000 clones, over 85% of them singletons. Material for sequencing was peripheral blood. The sequence was obtained from a man aged 65 to 79 with active or convalescent COVID-19.

The CDR3 is CASPRDWNSTSTDTQYF. CDR3 coding DNA: TGTGCCAGCCCCCGGGACTGGAATTCGACTAGCACAGATACGCAGTATTTT. The rearrangement joins TRBV21-1 to TRBJ2-3; the table's D call TRBD2 went unverified against the DNA. TRBV21-1 is an annotated pseudogene. This CDR3 contains 17 residues.